This section outlines one TCR beta chain sequence together with its context. The antigen it recognizes is unknown. No base quality information exists; no much larger clone differs at one position. Ends trimmed: V by 6 bases, J by 11 bases; bases unmatched to a gene: 18. There are 15 amino acids in the CDR3, from cysteine to phenylalanine inclusive. Of all the DNA, just the CDR3 is kept, 45 bases in frame from base 1. The germline V gene yields LGHNA for CDR1 and YSLEER for CDR2. Each collaborating institution followed its own protocols to collect whole blood in K2EDTA tubes. For TCRbeta analysis, collaborators shipped samples as frozen whole blood, isolated PBMCs, or DNA extracted from either of those sample types. These data come from a study of blood T cell repertoires in COVID-19 (dated by TCRdb to about 2020). Describing the broader study: Collaborator samples came from the United States, Italy and Spain and covered acute and convalescent phases of COVID-19. The prospective study material was composed of cDNA or gDNA derived from T cells, B-cell-depleted T cells, or PBMCs. Subjects who had been exposed to COVID-19, were actively infected with it, or had recovered from it provided the deeply sampled blood TCRbeta repertoires that made up the dataset. A freely available public database, intended as a resource for researchers studying the immune response to SARS-CoV-2, is where the repertoires were released. The samples were drawn from the first 160 participants of the ongoing ImmuneRACE study and from over a thousand subjects provided by 6 global collaborators. The sample metadata nearly always contained a de-identified subject ID, COVID-19 status, age in years and sex. HLA class I and class II types, where available, came from metadata supplied by the sample provider rather than from assay-based typing.

TCRbeta CDR3 regions were amplified from genomic DNA by means of the immunoSEQ Assay, a bias-controlled multiplex PCR. The study's processing was this. The number of nucleated cells in each sample was estimated from the amplification of reference gene primers within the assay. To quantify the absolute abundance of each unique TCRbeta CDR3 rearrangement, sequence reads were collapsed and filtered. For each sample, productive Simpson clonality was calculated as the square root of Simpson's diversity index across productive rearrangements. TCRdb limited this immuneACCESS table to in-frame rearrangements with V and J called. A share of clones is missing; checked studies link under half to unresolved V genes, and the rest is unexplained. V and J calls and clone size follow that table, whereas D and trimming were derived from the DNA. Across this sample there are 95,000 to 150,000 clones, with about 79% seen only once. The leading ten clones occupy under 5% of the sample.

Study-level results and caveats: How much clinical and demographic metadata was included differed by source and by participant, and the metadata was provided uncurated.

Sample: peripheral blood. This receptor was identified in a woman older than 75 with acute or convalescent COVID-19. The V and J segments used are TRBV4-3 and TRBJ1-1, and 7 junction bases match TRBD1. The CDR3 corresponds to CASRQSWDSTTSAFF. The DNA reads as follows: TGCGCCAGCAGGCAATCCTGGGACAGCACCACGTCGGCTTTCTTT.